This TCR beta chain was identified during a study of T cell repertoires in cytomegalovirus infection. Whole-study context: HLA-B-restricted CMV epitopes that are well studied were used alongside recently identified HLA-C-restricted ones. From public TCR beta signatures came an indication of both CMV infection and matching HLA type.

Overall study results and limits: The ex vivo response was dominated by HLA-C-restricted CMV-specific TCR beta clonotypes.

The CDR3 contains 12 residues. Losses at the gene ends were 10 bases for V and 7 bases for J; bases not matched to a gene: 4. Looked up from germline, CDR1 is SNHLY and CDR2 is FYNNEI. TCRdb used MiXCR to reprocess the reads, holding one entry per CDR3 protein. Of about 770,000 distinct CDR3 sequences detected, roughly 28% appear once; the ten largest clones hold around 13%. For this clonotype: Its antigen is not known.

V and J are TRBV2 and TRBJ2-1; 10 positions match TRBD1. Sequenced material: cultured CD8+ T cells from PBMCs, taken from culture after CMV antigen stimulation. The sequence was obtained from a human donor in good health (CMV status not recorded). Some clones in this sample may be carry-over from other donors' samples. The CDR3 DNA follows: TGTGCCACCAGGGGACAGGGGAATGAGCAGTTCTTC. Its protein is CATRGQGNEQFF.